This T cell receptor (beta chain) was profiled in a study of T cells in localized non-small cell lung cancer. Study observations and caveats: A median of around 60 of the top 100 tumor clones appeared in adjacent lung, which was paired and uninvolved. Adjacent uninvolved lung had the highest clonality, suggesting focused antigen responses. Greater T cell density in blood accompanied longer overall survival. Because sequencing included only one region (of the tumor), heterogeneity remains possible.

Concerning this clone itself: Its antigen is as yet unknown.

The CDR3 contains 12 residues. Per germline, CDR1 MGHRA and CDR2 YSYEKL. V was shortened by 1 base and J by 9 bases, with 7 bases between the two germline ends. TCRdb keeps only in-frame clones here, not all; method: immunoSEQ multiplex PCR. This table has 130,000 or so clones, roughly 90% appearing once. The sequence came from a female donor older than 55 with stage I lung adenocarcinoma. The chain couples TRBV4-1 to TRBJ1-3, with no clear D. The sequencing here drew on peripheral blood, taken before any cancer treatment. The CDR3 coding sequence is TGCGCCAGCAGCCAAGCAGGAGCCACCATATATTTT. Its translation: CASSQAGATIYF.